This T cell receptor (beta chain) was found in a study of blood T cell repertoires in COVID-19. Study overall: There were acute and convalescent COVID-19 samples, and they came from the United States, Italy and Spain.

Trimming took 6 bases from V and 1 from J, leaving 19 bases between them. Germline V gene data show CDR1 as MDHEN and CDR2 as SYDVKM. The CDR3 is 16 residues long. Clones were sequenced by immunoSEQ multiplex PCR, and TCRdb holds only the in-frame ones, with some missing. The table lists 150,000 to 200,000 clones, approximately 91% of them singletons, with under 0.85% in the top ten. The specimen was PBMCs or T cells enriched from blood (not recorded which). The chain recombines TRBV28 with TRBJ2-7, with D possibly being TRBD2 (6 bases). This clonotype originated in a woman under 30 who had recovered from COVID-19. Here the CDR3 DNA reads TGTGCCAGCAGGATGGGGGGTCCGTGGGGATCCTACGAGCAGTACTTC. Translating gives CASRMGGPWGSYEQYF.